The present T cell receptor beta chain was sequenced within a study of cytomegalovirus exposure and HLA in healthy donors. The study's findings and limits: A missense DCLRE1C variant was associated with V- and J-gene trimming of TCR beta chains in a later analysis, and an independent cohort replicated the association. Among donors in an Asian-associated ancestry cluster, a later analysis reportedly found fewer N-insertions than the approximately 670-donor mean. An analysis that came later showed most CMV-associated TCR beta chains appearing HLA-restricted.

This CDR3 is built from 15 residues. The V gene's germline CDR1 is MNHEY and CDR2 SMNVEV (reference sequence). The V and J ends lost 6 bases and 6 bases respectively, with 17 bases between them. This clone showed up just once. Its matching antigen is unknown. Both 60 Vbeta primers and 13 Jbeta primers went into the PCR. In the original processing: Counted up in a later analysis, unique TCR beta chains came to some 72 million, with 9.5 million to 13 million shared. Libraries were prepared by immunoSEQ multiplex PCR; TCRdb keeps only in-frame clonotypes and omits some of them. D and trimming come from the DNA, and the V and J calls and clone size come from that table. The sample includes approximately 100,000 clones, roughly 76% seen only once; the top ten take roughly 6%.

The receptor was derived from a woman between 45 and 65 years old in good health and CMV-seropositive. Material for sequencing was PBMCs. J is TRBJ2-2 and V is TRBV27, with D possibly matching TRBD1 (5 bases). As DNA, the CDR3 is TGTGCCAGCAGGGGCTTTGTGGCAGGGCCCGGGGAGCTGTTTTTT. Translating gives CASRGFVAGPGELFF.